This TCR beta chain was captured in a study of blood T cell repertoires in COVID-19. For the study at large: Both acute and convalescent COVID-19 samples were obtained from the United States, Italy and Spain. PBMCs, B-cell-depleted T cells, or T cells were the source of the cDNA or gDNA that made up the material.

There are 16 residues in the CDR3. Trimming shortened V by 4 bases and J by 1 base, and 14 bases separated the two germline ends. The germline V gene has CDR1 MNHEY and CDR2 SVGAGI. Measured with immunoSEQ multiplex PCR; TCRdb has only the in-frame clones, and not every one. The table has about 220,000 clones, roughly 85% seen once. The sequenced sample consisted of peripheral blood. The TCR sequence derives from a woman in her seventies with COVID-19, enrolled during active disease. The chain recombines TRBV6-5 with TRBJ1-3, with D unclear. CDR3 loop: CASSSPGGSSGNTIYF. Here the CDR3 DNA reads TGTGCCAGCAGTTCCCCCGGCGGGTCTTCTGGAAACACCATATATTTT.